This T cell receptor (beta chain) is from a study of blood T cells in healthy people across ages. Many counts were recorded for this clonotype. Isolation of PBMCs gave at least 7 million cells per sample. The CDR3 consists of 16 residues. The V segment lost 3 bases and the J segment 4 bases; nucleotides outside the gene matches: 9. The germline V gene has CDR1 DFQATT and CDR2 SNEGSKA (reference sequence). The authors ran a second PCR of roughly 6 to 12 cycles using a sample-barcoded 5' primer and a J-beta primer mix. Each of the cDNA molecules was tagged by a template-switch adaptor with 12 random nucleotides. TCRdb re-called the 5' RACE reads through MiXCR, storing one row per CDR3 protein. This sample has about 670,000 distinct CDR3 sequences; roughly half occur once, and the top ten carry less than 15%.

The receptor was isolated from a woman over 75 in good health. The sequenced sample consisted of blood. The rearrangement joins TRBV20-1 to TRBJ2-3, with 11 bases that match TRBD1. The CDR3 spells CSASPRDRGSPDTQYF. In nucleotides, the CDR3 is TGCAGTGCTAGCCCAAGGGACAGGGGGTCCCCAGATACGCAGTATTTT.